The T cell receptor (beta chain) under discussion was sequenced for a study of blood T cell repertoires in COVID-19. The overall study: Both acute and convalescent COVID-19 samples were obtained from the United States, Italy and Spain. Sources were T cells, B-cell-depleted T cells, or PBMCs; the material itself was cDNA or gDNA.

In the authors' methods: The assay estimated nucleated cells by amplifying reference gene primers. TCRdb's table, derived via immunoSEQ multiplex PCR, lists solely in-frame clones and lacks some. Clone size and V and J calls were adopted from that table, with D and trimming inferred from the DNA. This table holds 260,000 or so clones, approximately 91% found once. The V segment lost 4 bases and the J segment 6 bases; nucleotides outside the gene matches: 15. The CDR3 loop spans 17 amino acids. Germline CDR1 reads SGDLS; CDR2 reads YYNGEE. The sequenced sample consisted of peripheral blood. The clonotype was recovered from a human donor in a cohort sampled during active COVID-19. The V and J genes are TRBV9 and TRBJ1-4; TRBD1 aligns across 7 bases. CDR3 bases: TGTGCCAGCAGCCCACCGGGACAGTTTTTTTCCCATGAAAAACTGTTTTTT. It translates to CASSPPGQFFSHEKLFF.